In its sample, the clone carrying this T cell receptor beta chain was seen a few times. The antigen is undetermined. Constant-region reverse primers amplified full-length variable regions, followed by semi-nested Nested Universal Primer A PCR. Via MiXCR, TCRdb re-called the 5' RACE reads, giving one row per CDR3 protein. The data contain 35,000 to 50,000 distinct CDR3 sequences, 20% to 25% of them singletons. Study-wide results and caveats: Whole repertoires were not studied in the larger cohort, only one V-J beta rearrangement. Tumor Tregs overlapped most with tumor, then blood, naive CD4+ cells. In terms of TCR gene usage, tumor memory CD4+ T cells clustered together with blood and lymph node memory CD4+ cells, as well as with lymph node naive CD4+ cells.

Tregs were sorted as CD4+CD25+CD127-/low cells. Germline loops: CDR1 SGHTA, CDR2 FQGNSA. The CDR3 totals 13 residues. The germline V and J ends were trimmed by 5 bases and 5 bases, with 12 bases remaining between them. Specimen: Tregs sorted from blood. The TCR comes from a female donor with breast cancer. The gene calls are TRBV7-2 and TRBJ2-5; tentatively, D is TRBD2 (5 bases). The CDR3: CTSSRGYWETQYF. For the CDR3, the DNA is TGTACCAGCAGCCGGGGATACTGGGAGACCCAGTACTTC.